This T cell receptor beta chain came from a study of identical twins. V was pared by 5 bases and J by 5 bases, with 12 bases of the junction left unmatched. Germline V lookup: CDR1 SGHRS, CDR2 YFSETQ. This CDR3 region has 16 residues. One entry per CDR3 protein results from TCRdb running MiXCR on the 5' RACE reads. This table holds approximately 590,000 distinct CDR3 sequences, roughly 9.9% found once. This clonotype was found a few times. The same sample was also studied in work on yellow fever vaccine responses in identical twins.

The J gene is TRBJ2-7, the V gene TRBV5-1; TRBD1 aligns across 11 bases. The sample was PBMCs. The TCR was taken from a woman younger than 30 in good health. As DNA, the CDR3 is TGCGCCAGCAGAACTACGTCCGGGACAGGGGGTCACGAGCAGTACTTC. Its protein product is CASRTTSGTGGHEQYF.